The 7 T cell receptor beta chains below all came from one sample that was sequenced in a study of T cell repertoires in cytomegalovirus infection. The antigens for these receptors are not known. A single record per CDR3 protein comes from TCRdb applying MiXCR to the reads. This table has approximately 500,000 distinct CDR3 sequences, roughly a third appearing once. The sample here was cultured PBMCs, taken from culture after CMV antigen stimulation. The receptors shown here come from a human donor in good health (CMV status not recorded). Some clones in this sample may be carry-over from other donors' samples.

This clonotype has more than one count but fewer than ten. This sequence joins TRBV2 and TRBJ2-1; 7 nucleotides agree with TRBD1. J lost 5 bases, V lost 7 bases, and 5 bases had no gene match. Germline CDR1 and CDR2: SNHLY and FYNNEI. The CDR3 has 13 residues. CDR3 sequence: CASKTGWHNEQFF. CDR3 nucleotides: TGTGCCAGCAAGACAGGGTGGCACAATGAGCAGTTCTTC.

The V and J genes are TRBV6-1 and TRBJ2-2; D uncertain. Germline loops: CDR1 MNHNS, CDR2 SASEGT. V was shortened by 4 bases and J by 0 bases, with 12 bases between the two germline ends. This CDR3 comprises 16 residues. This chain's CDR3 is CASSGETAANTGELFF. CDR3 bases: TGTGCCAGCAGTGGAGAGACGGCCGCGAACACCGGGGAGCTGTTTTTT.

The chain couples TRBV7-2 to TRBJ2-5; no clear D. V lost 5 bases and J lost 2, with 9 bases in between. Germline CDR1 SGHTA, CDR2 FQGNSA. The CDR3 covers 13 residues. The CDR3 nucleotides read TGTGCCAGCAGCCCCCTGATTCAAGAGACCCAGTACTTC. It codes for CASSPLIQETQYF.

CDR3 loop: CASSLRLAATNEQFF. For the CDR3, the DNA is TGTGCCAGCAGCCTAAGGTTAGCGGCTACCAATGAGCAGTTCTTC. The chain employs TRBV7-9 and TRBJ2-1, with D perhaps TRBD2 (6 bases). The germline V gene has CDR1 SEHNR and CDR2 FQNEAQ (reference sequence). This CDR3 has 15 amino acids. V gave up 5 bases and J gave up 6 bases, with 17 bases separating them.

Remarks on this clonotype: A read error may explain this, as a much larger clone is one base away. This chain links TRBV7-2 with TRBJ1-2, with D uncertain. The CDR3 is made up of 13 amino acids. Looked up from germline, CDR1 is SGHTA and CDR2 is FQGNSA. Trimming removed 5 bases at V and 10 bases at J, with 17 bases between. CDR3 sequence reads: CASSINLAADYTF. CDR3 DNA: TGTGCCAGCAGCATAAATTTAGCAGCGGACTACACCTTC.

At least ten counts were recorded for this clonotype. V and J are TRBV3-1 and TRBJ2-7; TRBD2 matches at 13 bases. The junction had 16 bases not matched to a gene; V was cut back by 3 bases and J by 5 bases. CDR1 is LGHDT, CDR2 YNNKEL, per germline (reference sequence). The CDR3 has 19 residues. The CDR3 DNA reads TGTGCCAGCAGCCAGGGGATAAGTTGGTGGACTAGCGGGAGACACGAGCAGTACTTC. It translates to CASSQGISWWTSGRHEQYF.

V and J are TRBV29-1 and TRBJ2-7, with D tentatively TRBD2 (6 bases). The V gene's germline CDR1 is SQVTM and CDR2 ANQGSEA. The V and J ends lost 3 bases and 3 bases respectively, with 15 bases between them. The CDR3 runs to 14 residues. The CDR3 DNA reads TGCAGCGTTGATCTTTTGGAGGAGGGCTACGAGCAGTACTTC. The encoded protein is CSVDLLEEGYEQYF.